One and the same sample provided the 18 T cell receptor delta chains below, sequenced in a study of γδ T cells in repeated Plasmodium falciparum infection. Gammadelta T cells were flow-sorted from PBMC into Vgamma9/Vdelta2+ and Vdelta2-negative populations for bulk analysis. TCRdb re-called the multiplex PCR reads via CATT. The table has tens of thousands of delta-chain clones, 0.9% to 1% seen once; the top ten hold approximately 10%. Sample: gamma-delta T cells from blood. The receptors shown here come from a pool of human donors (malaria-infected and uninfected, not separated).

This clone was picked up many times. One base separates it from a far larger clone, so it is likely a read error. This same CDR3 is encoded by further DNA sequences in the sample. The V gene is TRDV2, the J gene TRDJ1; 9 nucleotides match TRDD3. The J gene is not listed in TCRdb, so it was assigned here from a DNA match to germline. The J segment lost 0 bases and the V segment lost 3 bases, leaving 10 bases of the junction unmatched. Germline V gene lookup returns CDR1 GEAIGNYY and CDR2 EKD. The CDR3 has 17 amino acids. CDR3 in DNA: TGTGCCTGTGACCCATTGGGGGATATGGACTACACCGATAAACTCATCTTT. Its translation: CACDPLGDMDYTDKLIF.

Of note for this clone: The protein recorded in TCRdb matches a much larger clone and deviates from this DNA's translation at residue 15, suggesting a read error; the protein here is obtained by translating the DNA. The CDR3 is CALGELPQAPSTGGHAPFTDKLIF. The CDR3 DNA reads as TGTGCTCTTGGGGAACTCCCCCAGGCCCCCAGTACTGGGGGACACGCTCCGTTCACCGATAAACTCATCTTT. This chain links TRDV1 with TRDJ1; TRDD3 agrees at 9 bases. The J gene, left out of TCRdb, was set here by checking the DNA against germline. There are 24 residues in the CDR3. The germline V gene encodes CDR1 TSWWSYY and CDR2 QGS. Trimming took 0 bases from V and 1 from J; bases not matched to a gene: 27.

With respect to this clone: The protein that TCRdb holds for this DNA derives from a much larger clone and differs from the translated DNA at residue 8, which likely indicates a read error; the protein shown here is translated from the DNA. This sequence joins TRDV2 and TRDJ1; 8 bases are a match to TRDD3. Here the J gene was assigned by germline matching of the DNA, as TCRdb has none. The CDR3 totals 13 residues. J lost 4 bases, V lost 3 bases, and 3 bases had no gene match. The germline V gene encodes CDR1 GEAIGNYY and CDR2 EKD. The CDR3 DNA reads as TGTGCCTGTGACGCTGGGGGACGCGATAAACTCATCTTT. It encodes CACDAGGRDKLIF.

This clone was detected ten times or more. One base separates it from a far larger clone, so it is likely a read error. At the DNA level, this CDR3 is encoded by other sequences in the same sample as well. The CDR3 DNA reads TGCGCCTGTGACACCGAATTTGGCGGGGTCAACAAGAGGACCGATAAACTCATCTTT. The encoded protein is CACDTEFGGVNKRTDKLIF. This chain connects TRDV2 to TRDJ1, with D hard to call. This CDR3 comprises 19 residues. Germline values: CDR1 GEAIGNYY, CDR2 EKD.

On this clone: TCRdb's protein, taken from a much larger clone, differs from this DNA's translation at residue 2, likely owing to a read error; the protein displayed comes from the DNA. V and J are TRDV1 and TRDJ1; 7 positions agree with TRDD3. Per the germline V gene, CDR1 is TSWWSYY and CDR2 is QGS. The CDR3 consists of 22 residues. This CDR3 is CSLGEVPTGPLWGSPYTDKLIF. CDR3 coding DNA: TGTTCTCTTGGGGAAGTCCCTACAGGACCCCTCTGGGGGTCTCCGTACACCGATAAACTCATCTTT.

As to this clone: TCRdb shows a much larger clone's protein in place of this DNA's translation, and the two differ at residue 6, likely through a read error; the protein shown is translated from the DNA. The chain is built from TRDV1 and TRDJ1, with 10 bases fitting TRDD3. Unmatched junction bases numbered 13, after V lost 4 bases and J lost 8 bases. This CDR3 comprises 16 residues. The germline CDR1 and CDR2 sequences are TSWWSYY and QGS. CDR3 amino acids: CALGGPPRGGIRKLIF. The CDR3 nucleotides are TGTGCTCTTGGGGGCCCCCCGAGGGGGGGGATACGCAAACTCATCTTT.

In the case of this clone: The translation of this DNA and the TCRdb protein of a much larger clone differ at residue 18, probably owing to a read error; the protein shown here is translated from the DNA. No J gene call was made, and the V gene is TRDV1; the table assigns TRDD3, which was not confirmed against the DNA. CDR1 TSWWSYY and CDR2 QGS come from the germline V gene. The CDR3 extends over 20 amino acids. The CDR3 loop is CALGDLPTSWGTLFTDKPIF. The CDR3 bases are TGTGCTCTTGGGGACCTTCCTACGTCCTGGGGGACCCTCTTCACCGATAAACCCATCTTT.

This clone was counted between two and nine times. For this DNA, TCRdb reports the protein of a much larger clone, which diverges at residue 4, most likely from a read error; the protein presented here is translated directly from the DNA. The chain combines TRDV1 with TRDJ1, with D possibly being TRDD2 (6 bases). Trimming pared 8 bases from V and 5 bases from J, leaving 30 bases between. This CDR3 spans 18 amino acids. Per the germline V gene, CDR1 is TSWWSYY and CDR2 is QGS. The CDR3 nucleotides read TGTGCTCTTAGGGGCACCTTCCCCACTTGGGTCCTAGTGGATAAACTCATCTTT. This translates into CALRGTFPTWVLVDKLIF.

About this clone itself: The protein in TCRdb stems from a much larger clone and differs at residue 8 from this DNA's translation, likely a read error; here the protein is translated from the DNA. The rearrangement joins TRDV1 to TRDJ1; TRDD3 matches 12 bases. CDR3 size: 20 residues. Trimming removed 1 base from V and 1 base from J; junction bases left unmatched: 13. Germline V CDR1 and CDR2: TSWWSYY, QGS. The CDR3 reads CALGEPAPAGGYEATDKLIF. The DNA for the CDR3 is TGTGCTCTTGGGGAACCCGCTCCAGCTGGGGGATACGAGGCCACCGATAAACTCATCTTT.

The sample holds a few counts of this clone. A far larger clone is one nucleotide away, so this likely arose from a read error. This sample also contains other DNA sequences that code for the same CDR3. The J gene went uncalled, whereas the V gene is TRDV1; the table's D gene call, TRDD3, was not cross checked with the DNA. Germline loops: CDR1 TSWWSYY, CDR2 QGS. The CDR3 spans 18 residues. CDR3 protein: CALGELPWGINRIDKLIF. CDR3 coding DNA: TGTGCTCTTGGGGAACTTCCCTGGGGGATAAATAGGATCGATAAGCTCATCTTT.

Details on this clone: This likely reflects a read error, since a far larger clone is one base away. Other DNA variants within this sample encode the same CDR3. The CDR3 coding sequence is TGTGCCTGTGACACCGTCCTACGGTCGGGAGAAACAGATAGAAGCTCCTGGGACACCCGACAGATGTTTTTT. This translates into CACDTVLRSGETDRSSWDTRQMFF. The J gene went uncalled, whereas the V gene is TRDV2; the table's D call, TRDD3, was not checked against the DNA. This CDR3 comprises 24 residues. The germline CDR1 and CDR2 sequences are GEAIGNYY and EKD.

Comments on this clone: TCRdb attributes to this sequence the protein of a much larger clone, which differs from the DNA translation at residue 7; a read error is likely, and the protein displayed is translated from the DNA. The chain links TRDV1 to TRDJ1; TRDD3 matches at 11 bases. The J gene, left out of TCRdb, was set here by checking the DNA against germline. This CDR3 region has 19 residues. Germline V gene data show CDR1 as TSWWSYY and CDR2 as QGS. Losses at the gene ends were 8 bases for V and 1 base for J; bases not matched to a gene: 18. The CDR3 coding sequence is TGTGCTCTTTCCCTGAGGCTCTCTTACTGGGGGATAGGCACCGATAAACTCATCTTT. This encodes CALSLRLSYWGIGTDKLIF.

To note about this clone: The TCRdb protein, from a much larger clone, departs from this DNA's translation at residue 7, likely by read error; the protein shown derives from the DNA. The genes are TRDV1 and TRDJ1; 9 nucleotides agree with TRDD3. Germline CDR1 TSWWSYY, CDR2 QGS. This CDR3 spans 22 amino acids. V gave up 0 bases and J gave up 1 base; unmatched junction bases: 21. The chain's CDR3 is CALGELEASLAGGFTCTDKLIF. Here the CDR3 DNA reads TGTGCTCTTGGGGAACTAGAGGCCTCCTTGGCTGGGGGATTCACCTGCACCGATAAACTCATCTTT.

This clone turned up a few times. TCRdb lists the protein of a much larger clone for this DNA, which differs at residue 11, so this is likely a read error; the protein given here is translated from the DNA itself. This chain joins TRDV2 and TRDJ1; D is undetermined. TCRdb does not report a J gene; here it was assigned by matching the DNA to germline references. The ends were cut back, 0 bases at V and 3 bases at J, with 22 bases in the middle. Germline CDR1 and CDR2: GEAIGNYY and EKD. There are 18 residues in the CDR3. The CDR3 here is CACDTVAKVRGNSDKLIF. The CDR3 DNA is TGTGCCTGTGACACCGTGGCGAAGGTGAGGGGTAACTCCGATAAACTCATCTTT.

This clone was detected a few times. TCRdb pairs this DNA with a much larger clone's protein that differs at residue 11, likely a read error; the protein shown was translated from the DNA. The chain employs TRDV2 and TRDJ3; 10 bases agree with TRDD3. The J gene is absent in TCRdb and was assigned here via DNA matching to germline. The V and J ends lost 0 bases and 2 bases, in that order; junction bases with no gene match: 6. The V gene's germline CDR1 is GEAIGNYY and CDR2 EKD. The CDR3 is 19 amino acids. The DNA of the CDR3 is TGTGCCTGTGACACCGTGGGGGATACCAGCCCCTGGGACACCCGACAGATGTTTTTC. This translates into CACDTVGDTSPWDTRQMFF.

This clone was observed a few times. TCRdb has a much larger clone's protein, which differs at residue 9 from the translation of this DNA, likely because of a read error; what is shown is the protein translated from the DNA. The CDR3 nucleotides are TGTGCTCTTGGGGACGCCCGCCTCCCGACCGTGTACACCGATAAACTCATCTTT. Its protein is CALGDARLPTVYTDKLIF. The chain employs TRDV1 and TRDJ1, with unresolved D. Here the J gene came from matching the DNA to germline, since TCRdb omits it. Germline V gives CDR1 TSWWSYY, CDR2 QGS. This CDR3 contains 18 residues. The ends were cut back, 3 bases at V and 0 bases at J, with 20 bases in the middle.

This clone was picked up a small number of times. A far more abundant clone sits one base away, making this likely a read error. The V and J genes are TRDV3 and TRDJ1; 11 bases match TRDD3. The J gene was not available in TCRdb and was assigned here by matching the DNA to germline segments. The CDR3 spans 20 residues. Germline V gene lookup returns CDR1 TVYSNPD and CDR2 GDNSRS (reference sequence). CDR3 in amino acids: CAFSSSYMGTTGGYPDKLIF. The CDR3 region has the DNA TGCGCCTTTAGTTCTTCCTACATGGGAACTACTGGGGGATATCCCGATAAACTCATCTTT.

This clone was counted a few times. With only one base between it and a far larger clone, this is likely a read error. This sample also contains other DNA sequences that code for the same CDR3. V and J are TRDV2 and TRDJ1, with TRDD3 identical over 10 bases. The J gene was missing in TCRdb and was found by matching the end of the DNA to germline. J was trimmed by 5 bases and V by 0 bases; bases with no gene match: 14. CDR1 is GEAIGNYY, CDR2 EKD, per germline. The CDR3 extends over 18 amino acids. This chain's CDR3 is CACDTVGKGDTSTDKLIF. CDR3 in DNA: TGTGCCTGTGACACCGTAGGGAAGGGGGATACGTCGACTGATAAACTCATCTTT.